This T cell receptor (beta chain) is drawn from a study of blood T cell repertoires in COVID-19. Libraries were prepared by immunoSEQ multiplex PCR; TCRdb keeps only in-frame clonotypes and omits some of them. The sample has about 260,000 clones, about 87% seen once. With V trimmed by 6 bases and J by 2 bases, 1 base remained unmatched. This CDR3 comprises 13 residues. CDR1 SNHLY and CDR2 FYNNEI come from the germline V gene. The receptor was derived from a man aged 45 to 65 who had been exposed to COVID-19. The sample taken for sequencing was PBMCs or T cells enriched from blood (not recorded which). This chain joins TRBV2 and TRBJ1-2, with TRBD1 identical over 9 bases. The CDR3, as DNA: TGTGCCAGCAGCGGACAGGGGAACTATGGCTACACCTTC. Amino acids: CASSGQGNYGYTF.